The clone carrying this T cell receptor (beta chain) was detected once. Its target is not known. Germline CDR1 is SGDLS and CDR2 is YYNGEE. This CDR3 region has 19 residues. Trimming took 4 bases from V and 3 from J, leaving 28 bases between them. The data derive from a study of OX40 agonist ivuxolimab in advanced cancers. The study, taken as a whole, reports: By week 6 at 0.1 to 3.0 mg/kg, blood CD4+ and CD8+ T cells had expanded clonally.

Sequenced by immunoSEQ multiplex PCR; TCRdb stores in-frame clones only, minus some. In the table there are some 86,000 clones, approximately 92% of which are singletons. This sequence joins TRBV9 and TRBJ1-2; D unresolved. This clonotype was obtained from an adult with an advanced solid tumor such as melanoma, head and neck, liver or kidney cancer. Sequencing was performed on CD4+ or CD8+ T cells sorted from blood, taken in a trial of the OX40 agonist ivuxolimab. CDR3 coding DNA: TGTGCCAGCAGCTCCCCACCTGGAGAGCCAACACGCGGGCACTATGGCTACACCTTC. Its translation is CASSSPPGEPTRGHYGYTF. Together with reference TRBV9 and TRBJ1-2, the CDR3 gives the full variable domain: DSGVTQTPKHLITATGQRVTLRCSPRSGDLSVYWYQQSLDQGLQFLIQYYNGEERAKGNILERFSAQQFPDLHSELNLSSLELGDSALYFCASSSPPGEPTRGHYGYTFGSGTRLTVV.